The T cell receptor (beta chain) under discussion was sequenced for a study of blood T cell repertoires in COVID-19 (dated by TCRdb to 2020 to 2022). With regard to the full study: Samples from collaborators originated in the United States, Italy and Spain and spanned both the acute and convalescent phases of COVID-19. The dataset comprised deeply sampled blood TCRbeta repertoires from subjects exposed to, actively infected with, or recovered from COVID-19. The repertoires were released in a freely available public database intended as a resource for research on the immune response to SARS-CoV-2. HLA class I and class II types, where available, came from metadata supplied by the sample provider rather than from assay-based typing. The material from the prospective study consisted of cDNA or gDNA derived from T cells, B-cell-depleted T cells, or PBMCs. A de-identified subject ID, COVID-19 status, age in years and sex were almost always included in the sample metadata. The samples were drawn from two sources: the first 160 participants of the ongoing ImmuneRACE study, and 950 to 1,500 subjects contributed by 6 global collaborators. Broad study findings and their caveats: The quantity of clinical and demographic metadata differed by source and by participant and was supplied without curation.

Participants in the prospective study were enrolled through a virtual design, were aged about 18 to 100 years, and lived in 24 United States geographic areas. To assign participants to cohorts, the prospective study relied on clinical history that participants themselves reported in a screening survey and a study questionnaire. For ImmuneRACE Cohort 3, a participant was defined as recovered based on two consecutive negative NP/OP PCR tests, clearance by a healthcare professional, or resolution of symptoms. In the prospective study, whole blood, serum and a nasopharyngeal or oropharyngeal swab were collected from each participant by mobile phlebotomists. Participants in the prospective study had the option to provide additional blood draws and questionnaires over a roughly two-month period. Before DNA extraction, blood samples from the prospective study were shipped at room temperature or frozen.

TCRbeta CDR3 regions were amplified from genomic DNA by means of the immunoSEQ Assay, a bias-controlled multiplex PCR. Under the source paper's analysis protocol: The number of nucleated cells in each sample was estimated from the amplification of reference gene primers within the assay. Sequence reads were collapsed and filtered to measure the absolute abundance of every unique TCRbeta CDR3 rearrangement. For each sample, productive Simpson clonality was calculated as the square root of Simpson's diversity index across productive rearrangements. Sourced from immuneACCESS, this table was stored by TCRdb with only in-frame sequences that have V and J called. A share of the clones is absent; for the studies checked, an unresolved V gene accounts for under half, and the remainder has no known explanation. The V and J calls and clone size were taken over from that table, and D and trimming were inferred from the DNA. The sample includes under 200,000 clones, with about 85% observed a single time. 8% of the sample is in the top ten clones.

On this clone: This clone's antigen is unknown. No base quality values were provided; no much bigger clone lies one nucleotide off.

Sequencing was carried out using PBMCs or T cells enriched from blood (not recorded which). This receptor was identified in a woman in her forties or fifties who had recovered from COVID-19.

The CDR3 has the sequence CASSLYQGLGGYTF. The DNA sequence reads TGTGCCAGCAGTTTATATCAGGGTTTGGGAGGCTACACCTTC. The rearranged chain carries TRBV28 and TRBJ1-2; the best D guess is TRBD1, with 5 bases matching. V loses 1 base of germline sequence and J loses 8 bases, and the interval between the two ends is 14 bases. Including the terminal cysteine and phenylalanine, the CDR3 comprises 14 residues. Just the 42-base CDR3 DNA is kept, in frame starting at base 1. Sequences MDHEN (CDR1) and SYDVKM (CDR2) are obtained from the germline V gene.